This T cell receptor beta chain was found in a study of control samples from healthy donors and cancer patients. Sequencing was performed with immunoSEQ multiplex PCR; in TCRdb, only in-frame clones are kept and a portion is missing. The data contain tens of thousands of clones, approximately 87% of them singletons. CDR1 is MNHEY and CDR2 is SMNVEV in the germline V gene (reference sequence). This CDR3 comprises 16 residues. V shed 5 bases and J shed 5 bases, with 21 bases lying between them. This chain connects TRBV27 to TRBJ1-2, with a weak D call TRBD1 (6 bases). Sequenced material: blood. The TCR comes from a man aged 55-75 years in good health. CDR3: CASSGGPGSRWYGYTF. CDR3 nucleotides: TGTGCCAGCAGTGGGGGGCCAGGGTCGAGATGGTATGGCTACACCTTC.